These T cell receptor beta chains were read from a single sample in a study of cytomegalovirus exposure and HLA in healthy donors. Using immunoSEQ multiplex PCR, the repertoire was profiled, and TCRdb retains in-frame clones only, with some absent. The sample yields approximately 150,000 clones, 80% seen once. The source material was PBMCs. The receptors here all came from a woman in her 30s in good health and CMV-seronegative. Both conserved end residues are part of each CDR3. D genes are given only for firm matches. Part of the rows lack a size; the others show once, few, many or a class for expanded clones.

v_call,clone_size,j_call,d_call,cdr3_nt,cdr3_aa
TRBV6-1,NA,TRBJ2-7,TRBD2,TGTGCCAGCAGTGAAGGGCAGGGAGGGGAGTACGAGCAGTACTTC,CASSEGQGGEYEQYF
TRBV7-9,NA,TRBJ1-1,NA,TGTGCCAGCAGCTTATGGGGGGGGCGCGGGACTGAAGCTTTCTTT,CASSLWGGRGTEAFF
TRBV4-3,NA,TRBJ2-3,TRBD2,TGCGCCAGCAGCCAAAGATCTAGCGGGGGGCCCACAGATACGCAGTATTTT,CASSQRSSGGPTDTQYF
TRBV6-5,NA,TRBJ2-1,NA,TGTGCCAGCAAGCAGGGGTCCTACAATGAGCAGTTCTTC,CASKQGSYNEQFF
TRBV18,NA,TRBJ2-1,TRBD2,TGTGCCAGCTCACGGCGGACTAGCGGGAGGGCATACAATGAGCAGTTCTTC,CASSRRTSGRAYNEQFF
TRBV7-9,NA,TRBJ2-7,NA,TGTGCCAGCAGCTTACTCGCGGGACCCTACGAGCAGTACTTC,CASSLLAGPYEQYF
TRBV7-9,NA,TRBJ1-2,NA,TGTGCCAGCAGCGCTCGACAGGCTAACTATGGCTACACCTTC,CASSARQANYGYTF
TRBV9,NA,TRBJ2-1,TRBD2,TGTGCCAGCAGCTTCGGGGCTAGCGGGGCCTCCTACAATGAGCAGTTCTTC,CASSFGASGASYNEQFF
TRBV2,NA,TRBJ1-6,NA,TGTGCCAGCAGTCTAGAGGGGGAAGGTAATTCACCCCTCCACTTT,CASSLEGEGNSPLHF
TRBV5-1,NA,TRBJ2-2,NA,TGCGCCAGCAGCTACAGGGAGGGCGGGGAGCTGTTTTTT,CASSYREGGELFF
TRBV6-1,NA,TRBJ1-4,TRBD1,TGTGCCAGCAGTGAGACAGGGGACGGGAATGAAAAACTGTTTTTT,CASSETGDGNEKLFF
TRBV5-8,NA,TRBJ2-7,TRBD2,TGTGCCAGCAGCCTCCTCGGGACTAGCGGCTACGAGCAGTACTTC,CASSLLGTSGYEQYF
TRBV7-2,NA,TRBJ2-7,TRBD1,TGTGCCAGCAGCCCGGACAGGGTGGTGGGCTACGAGCAGTACTTC,CASSPDRVVGYEQYF
TRBV7-2,NA,TRBJ2-7,NA,TGTGCCAGCAGCCAGGGACTTCCCACCACCTACGAGCAGTACTTC,CASSQGLPTTYEQYF
TRBV4-1,few,TRBJ1-1,TRBD1,TGCGCCAGCAGCCCAGAAGGACAGGGCGGAACTGAAGCTTTCTTT,CASSPEGQGGTEAFF
TRBV7-8,once,TRBJ2-3,NA,TGTGCCAGCAGCTCCCCGTACACGGATACGCAGTATTTT,CASSSPYTDTQYF
TRBV2,once,TRBJ2-7,NA,TGTGCCAGCAAGTGGGGCGCCGAGCAGTACTTC,CASKWGAEQYF
TRBV5-1,few,TRBJ2-5,NA,TGCGCCAGCAGCGAGCAAGAGACCCAGTACTTC,CASSEQETQYF
TRBV18,NA,TRBJ1-5,TRBD1,TGTGCCAGCTCACCATTTCCCAGGGGACAGGGTTATAGCAATCAGCCCCAGCATTTT,CASSPFPRGQGYSNQPQHF
TRBV6-1,NA,TRBJ2-7,TRBD2,TGTGCCAGCAGTGAAGCTAGCGGGAGCTCCTACGAGCAGTACTTC,CASSEASGSSYEQYF
TRBV10-1,NA,TRBJ2-7,TRBD1,TGCGCCAGCAGTGACCGGACAGGGTCCAGCGAGCAGTACTTC,CASSDRTGSSEQYF
TRBV5-1,NA,TRBJ2-1,TRBD1,TGCGCCAGCACTCCGGGACAGGGTAGGAATGAGCAGTTCTTC,CASTPGQGRNEQFF
TRBV6-5,NA,TRBJ2-2,NA,TGTGCCAGCAGTTACTCGGCTGGTCGGGGATCCGGGGAGCTGTTTTTT,CASSYSAGRGSGELFF
TRBV30,NA,TRBJ1-6,TRBD1,TGTGCCTGGACAGGGGGTAATTCACCCCTCCACTTT,CAWTGGNSPLHF
TRBV7-9,NA,TRBJ2-3,TRBD2,TGTGCCAGCAGCTCGGGGGGGGCAACAGATACGCAGTATTTT,CASSSGGATDTQYF
TRBV5-6,NA,TRBJ2-7,TRBD1,TGTGCCAGCAGCAAATACAGGGGGCGCTACGAGCAGTACTTC,CASSKYRGRYEQYF
TRBV4-3,NA,TRBJ2-1,NA,TGCGCCAGCAGCCAATGGGGCGAGATGGGCAATGAGCAGTTCTTC,CASSQWGEMGNEQFF
TRBV19,once,TRBJ1-5,NA,TGTGCCAGTAAGGTCTCAGGGATCTACAATCAGCCCCAGCATTTT,CASKVSGIYNQPQHF
TRBV4-1,NA,TRBJ1-2,TRBD1,TGCGCCAGCAGCCAAGACGACAGGGCCTACTATGGCTACACCTTC,CASSQDDRAYYGYTF
TRBV18,NA,TRBJ1-1,NA,TGTGCCAGCTCACCCGGGTTTGGGAACACTGAAGCTTTCTTT,CASSPGFGNTEAFF
TRBV18,few,TRBJ1-5,NA,TGTGCCAGCTCATTAGGGGGTAGCAATCAGCCCCAGCATTTT,CASSLGGSNQPQHF
TRBV5-1,NA,TRBJ2-5,TRBD2,TGCGCCAGCAGCCCCCTGTTTAGTAGCGGGAGCCGAGAGACCCAGTACTTC,CASSPLFSSGSRETQYF
TRBV28,NA,TRBJ2-3,TRBD2,TGTGCCAGCAGTTCCATAGCGGGAGGGCCGGGGGATACGCAGTATTTT,CASSSIAGGPGDTQYF
TRBV7-9,NA,TRBJ1-2,TRBD1,TGTGCCAGCAGCGCCCCACCGGGACAGAGATATGGCTACACCTTC,CASSAPPGQRYGYTF
TRBV10-3,NA,TRBJ1-2,NA,TGTGCCATCAGTGACAGGGTTGGTGGCTACACCTTC,CAISDRVGGYTF
TRBV2,few,TRBJ2-7,NA,TGTGCCAGCAGGTATCTAGCTGGGCTGGGAGGATACGAGCAGTACTTC,CASRYLAGLGGYEQYF
TRBV7-9,few,TRBJ1-1,NA,TGTGCCAGCAGCTTAGAAGGCGGGGAAGCTTTCTTT,CASSLEGGEAFF
TRBV4-3,NA,TRBJ1-6,NA,TGCGCCAGCAGCCAAGGCAACAGGGTTGGGTCACCCCTCCACTTT,CASSQGNRVGSPLHF
TRBV2,NA,TRBJ2-5,TRBD2,TGTGCCAGCAGTGAAATCCTAGCGGGGGTAGAGACCCAGTACTTC,CASSEILAGVETQYF
TRBV6-6,NA,TRBJ1-5,TRBD1,TGTGCCAGCAGCCCGGGACAGGGGATACCTCAGCCCCAGCATTTT,CASSPGQGIPQPQHF
TRBV7-3,NA,TRBJ2-6,NA,TGTGCCAGCAGCCCAGGTGGGGCAGGTGGGGCCAACGTCCTGACTTTC,CASSPGGAGGANVLTF
TRBV2,NA,TRBJ2-1,NA,TGTGCCAGCAGTGGCGGGATCCTCAATGAGCAGTTCTTC,CASSGGILNEQFF
TRBV27,NA,TRBJ2-3,TRBD1,TGTGCCAGCACCCTACAGGGGGCCTCCACAGATACGCAGTATTTT,CASTLQGASTDTQYF
TRBV7-2,NA,TRBJ2-7,NA,TGTGCCAGCAGCTCCCGCTACGAGCAGTACTTC,CASSSRYEQYF
TRBV2,NA,TRBJ2-2,NA,TGTGCCAGCATATCGGGCGGGGTTGACACCGGGGAGCTGTTTTTT,CASISGGVDTGELFF
TRBV4-1,NA,TRBJ1-2,TRBD1,TGCGCCAGCAGCTTCCGGGACAGGGATCATGGCTACACCTTC,CASSFRDRDHGYTF
TRBV28,NA,TRBJ1-1,NA,TGTGCCAGCAGTTCAGAGGACAGTCTTACTGAAGCTTTCTTT,CASSSEDSLTEAFF